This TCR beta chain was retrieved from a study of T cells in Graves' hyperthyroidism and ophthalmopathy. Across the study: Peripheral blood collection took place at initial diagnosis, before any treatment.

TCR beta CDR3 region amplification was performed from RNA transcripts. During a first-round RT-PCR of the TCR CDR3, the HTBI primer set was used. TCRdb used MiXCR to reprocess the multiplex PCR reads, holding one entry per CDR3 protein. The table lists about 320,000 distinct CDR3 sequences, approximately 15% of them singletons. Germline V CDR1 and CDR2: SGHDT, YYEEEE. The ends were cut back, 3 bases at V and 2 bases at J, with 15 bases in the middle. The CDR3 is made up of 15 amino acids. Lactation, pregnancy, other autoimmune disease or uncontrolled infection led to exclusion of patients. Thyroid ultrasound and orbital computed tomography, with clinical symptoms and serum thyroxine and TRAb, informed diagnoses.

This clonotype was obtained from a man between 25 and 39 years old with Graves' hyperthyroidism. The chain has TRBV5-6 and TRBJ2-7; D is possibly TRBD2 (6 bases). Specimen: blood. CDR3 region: CASSSLADLAYEQYF. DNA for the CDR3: TGTGCCAGCAGCTCATTAGCGGACTTGGCCTACGAGCAGTACTTC.